The 19 T cell receptor beta chains listed next were all sequenced from one sample in a study of regulatory T cells in long-lasting Graves disease. The time point here: newly diagnosed GD, antithyroid drugs for less than 3 months. Construction of the TCR library relied on RNA isolated from PBMCs. CDR3-region Arm-PCR and iRepertoire HTBI primers produced the TCR beta libraries. Each CDR3 protein gets one entry after TCRdb re-called the multiplex PCR reads with MiXCR. The table lists around 230,000 distinct CDR3 sequences, 15% to 20% of them singletons. This sample comprised peripheral blood mononuclear cells (PBMCs), obtained at new diagnosis, from a patient treated with antithyroid drugs. The source is a female donor with Graves disease.

This clonotype was counted at least ten times. The V call is TRBV20-1, the J call TRBJ2-6; 7 nucleotides line up with TRBD1. V trimming: 5 bases; J trimming: 1 base; junction bases outside the gene matches: 8. Per germline, CDR1 DFQATT and CDR2 SNEGSKA (reference sequence). This CDR3 comprises 16 residues. CDR3: CSAGQAVGSGANVLTF. Here the CDR3 DNA reads TGCAGTGCTGGACAGGCAGTTGGATCTGGGGCCAACGTCCTGACTTTC.

This clonotype appeared many times. This chain uses TRBV5-6 with TRBJ2-3; tentative D call: TRBD2 (6 bases). In germline, CDR1 is SGHDT, CDR2 YYEEEE. The CDR3 sequence is 17 residues long. Trimming took off 0 bases at V and 1 base at J, with 15 bases between the two ends. The CDR3 nucleotides read TGTGCCAGCAGCTTGGCCAAGGTGGGACTGGGCACAGATACGCAGTATTTT. Translated: CASSLAKVGLGTDTQYF.

This clonotype was counted at least ten times. The genes are TRBV18 and TRBJ1-5; TRBD1 agrees at 7 bases. The CDR3 sequence is 20 residues long. J was trimmed by 0 bases and V by 0 bases; bases with no gene match: 14. Per germline, CDR1 KGHSH and CDR2 LQKENI. The CDR3 DNA sequence: TGTGCCAGCTCACCACCGTTTAGGGGGCGGCCTGGCGATAGCAATCAGCCCCAGCATTTT. Its translation: CASSPPFRGRPGDSNQPQHF.

This clonotype was seen repeatedly, ten times or more. V gene TRBV20-1 combines with J gene TRBJ1-1; TRBD1 is a possible D gene (5 bases). The germline V gene encodes CDR1 DFQATT and CDR2 SNEGSKA (reference sequence). This CDR3 is built from 13 residues. Trimming removed 1 base at V and 4 bases at J, with 10 bases between. The CDR3: CSARGVGGTEAFF. The CDR3 coding sequence is TGCAGTGCTAGAGGGGTCGGGGGCACTGAAGCTTTCTTT.

This clonotype was observed many times. The V call is TRBV18, the J call TRBJ1-6, with D perhaps matching TRBD1 (5 bases). Germline V gene sequence: CDR1 KGHSH, CDR2 LQKENI. V was clipped by 3 bases and J by 7 bases, with 16 bases between them. There are 16 residues in the CDR3. The chain's CDR3 is CASSPDGAAANSPLHF. The CDR3 bases are TGTGCCAGCTCACCCGACGGGGCCGCCGCCAATTCACCCCTCCACTTT.

This clonotype was detected ten times or more. J is TRBJ2-3 and V is TRBV20-1; no clear D gene. The CDR3 is 12 amino acids. CDR1 and CDR2 (germline): DFQATT, SNEGSKA (reference sequence). Between the trimmed V and J ends, which lost 6 bases and 0 bases, there was a span of 7 bases. The CDR3 nucleotides read TGCAGTGCCGGCGTCAGCACAGATACGCAGTATTTT. The encoded protein is CSAGVSTDTQYF.

The V and J genes are TRBV12-3 or TRBV12-4 and TRBJ2-1; maybe TRBD2 (6 bases). V lost 5 bases, J lost 5 bases, and 19 bases lay in between. The CDR3 is made up of 16 amino acids. The CDR3 here is CASSPAGAGLDNEQFF. As DNA, the CDR3 is TGTGCCAGCAGTCCGGCCGGGGCGGGACTTGACAATGAGCAGTTCTTC.

The genes are TRBV11-1 and TRBJ2-7; TRBD2 matches at 7 bases. V gave up 5 bases and J gave up 5 bases; unmatched junction bases: 12. The CDR3 covers 15 residues. Germline V gene lookup returns CDR1 SGHAT and CDR2 FQDESV (reference sequence). The CDR3 nucleotides read TGTGCCAGCAGCCTCCTCCCGGGGGGAAGTCACGAGCAGTACTTC. Residues: CASSLLPGGSHEQYF.

Worth noting for this clonotype: A much larger clone lies one base from this, so it may be a read error. The gene calls are TRBV30 and TRBJ1-2, with 9 bases lining up with TRBD1. J was trimmed by 4 bases and V by 7 bases; bases with no gene match: 7. Germline CDR1 and CDR2: GTSNPN and SVGIG (reference sequence). The CDR3 covers 13 residues. The CDR3 DNA follows: TGTGCCTCGGGGACAGGGTTCCTCTATGGCTACACCTTC. Translation: CASGTGFLYGYTF.

This clonotype was observed many times. The chain is built from TRBV24-1 and TRBJ2-7; 7 nucleotides agree with TRBD1. Trimming cost V 4 bases and J 5 bases; bases outside gene matches: 16. The CDR3 extends over 17 amino acids. Germline lookup yields CDR1 KGHDR and CDR2 SFDVKD. CDR3 in DNA: TGTGCCACCAGTGACCCTTCAGCCGGGACAGAATTCCACGAGCAGTACTTC. It specifies CATSDPSAGTEFHEQYF.

The rearrangement uses TRBV7-9 and TRBJ2-1; D unresolved. The germline V gene has CDR1 SEHNR and CDR2 FQNEAQ (reference sequence). This CDR3 region has 12 residues. Trimming removed 5 bases at V and 4 bases at J, with 6 bases between. In DNA form, the CDR3 reads TGTGCCAGCAGCCATCATTACAATGAGCAGTTCTTC. This codes for CASSHHYNEQFF.

This clonotype occurred a few times. Given a much more abundant clone one base away, this may be a read error. No conserved phenylalanine or tryptophan is present at the end of the CDR3, so a read error is the likely explanation. CDR3 in DNA: TGTGCCAGCAGTTACAACGGCCCTGTGGAGCAGTACTCC. It translates to CASSYNGPVEQYS. This rearrangement joins TRBV6-2 or TRBV6-3 to TRBJ2-7; D not certain. CDR3 length: 13 amino acids. Germline V lookup: CDR1 MNHEY, CDR2 SVGEGT. V shed 2 bases and J shed 7 bases, with 12 bases lying between them.

This clonotype was seen many times. V is TRBV20-1 and J is TRBJ2-1, with 9 bases that match TRBD2. Looked up from germline, CDR1 is DFQATT and CDR2 is SNEGSKA (reference sequence). V shed 2 bases and J 2 bases; nucleotides not matched to a gene: 7. The CDR3 contains 16 residues. The CDR3 DNA is TGCAGTGCTAGACCCCGTCGACTAGCGGCCTACAATGAGCAGTTCTTC. Encoded protein: CSARPRRLAAYNEQFF.

In this sample, this clonotype turned up many times. The V gene is TRBV6-1, the J gene TRBJ2-7; D uncertain. The CDR3 loop spans 15 amino acids. Germline loops: CDR1 MNHNS, CDR2 SASEGT. Trimming stripped 5 bases from V and 0 bases from J, with 14 bases between. The CDR3 protein is CASSPRLTSSYEQYF. CDR3 sequence (DNA): TGTGCCAGCAGTCCCAGACTGACGAGCTCCTACGAGCAGTACTTC.

The table lists this clonotype with many counts. One junction end does not reproduce the germline sequence, and a read error may be involved. V gene TRBV7-9 combines with J gene TRBJ2-1; D perhaps matches TRBD1 (5 bases). CDR1 is SEHNR and CDR2 is FQNEAQ in the germline V gene (reference sequence). The CDR3 runs 15 residues. The CDR3: CASSLGQESYNEQFF. CDR3 bases: TGCGCCAGCAGCTTGGGGCAAGAATCCTACAATGAGCAGTTCTTC.

The chain carries TRBV4-1 and TRBJ2-2, with 12 bases aligning to TRBD2. J was trimmed by 4 bases and V by 1 base; bases with no gene match: 10. Germline V gene lookup returns CDR1 MGHRA and CDR2 YSYEKL. The CDR3 contains 19 residues. The CDR3 DNA reads as TGCGCCAGCAGCCAAGCTCCTGCCCTAGCGGGAGGGATCACCGGGGAGCTGTTTTTT. Translating it yields CASSQAPALAGGITGELFF.

This clonotype appeared many times. Without the conserved terminal phenylalanine or tryptophan, this CDR3 likely stems from a read error. The DNA is left out, because the CDR3 cannot be placed on it with certainty; the CDR3 is given as TCRdb lists it. The chain joins TRBV20-1 to TRBJ2-1; the D call TRBD1 from the table was never checked on the DNA. The CDR3 spans 11 amino acids, including both terminal residues. CDR1 DFQATT and CDR2 SNEGSKA come from the germline V gene (reference sequence). CDR3 sequence reads: CSASPGRLEEC.

Concerning this clonotype itself: The germline gene is not matched at one end of the junction; a read error may be the cause. This chain links TRBV2 with TRBJ2-3; D may be TRBD2 (6 bases). CDR1 SNHLY and CDR2 FYNNEI come from the germline V gene. The CDR3 consists of 13 residues. The CDR3 DNA follows: TGTGCCAGCAGTGAGCGGGGCGGTCTAACCGAGTACTTC. As protein: CASSERGGLTEYF.

At least ten counts were recorded for this clonotype. The chain joins TRBV19 to TRBJ1-2; D gene uncertain. This CDR3 has 14 residues. The ends were cut back, 5 bases at V and 4 bases at J, with 14 bases in the middle. Germline loops: CDR1 LNHDA, CDR2 SQIVND (reference sequence). In nucleotides, the CDR3 is TGTGCCAGTAGTTCCCCTCGGGATACCTATGGCTACACCTTC. This sequence encodes CASSSPRDTYGYTF.